This T cell receptor (beta chain) was recovered during a study of beta chain features in type 1 diabetes. The study, taken as a whole, reports: Shorter TCRB CDR3s, moderately but significantly so, were found in Type 1 diabetes patients in all four CD4+ subsets.

Notes on this clone: Its antigen is unidentified.

Trimming cost V 7 bases and J 4 bases; bases outside gene matches: 7. This CDR3 contains 13 residues. Germline V lookup: CDR1 SNHLY, CDR2 FYNNEI. The isolated RNA, all of it, was reverse transcribed, so expressed TCRB transcripts were what got sequenced. Sequencing used immunoSEQ multiplex PCR; TCRdb keeps in-frame clones, though not all of them. The table has fewer than 450,000 clones, about 14% seen once; the top ten hold roughly 0.015%. This clonotype originated in a young woman with type 1 diabetes. The sequenced material came from naive CD4+ T cells from blood. The V call is TRBV2, the J call TRBJ2-7, with TRBD1 identical over 7 bases. The CDR3 coding sequence is TGTGCCAGCACTCGACAGGGTCGGTACGAGCAGTACTTC. Encoded protein: CASTRQGRYEQYF.